The next 5 T cell receptor beta chains were all read from a single sample in a study of CD8+CD57+ T cells in acquired aplastic anemia listed by TCRdb under 2018. The patients picked for sequencing were ones in whom flow cytometry had shown an expansion of CD8+CD57+ cells. TCRdb records Illumina HiSeq 2000 as the sequencer. Profiling of TCR beta VDJ combinations and CDR3 sequences used genomic DNA as the template. TCRdb handled the public reads itself, with Q25 trimming in fastp and clone calling in MiXCR, and kept productive beta chains. Rows are combined by CDR3 protein, so each entry shows the most common genes and DNA. The sample table records 150,000 to 200,000 distinct CDR3 sequences; roughly two thirds of these occur just once. Of the sample, 40% to 60% is held by the ten largest clones. Sequences were obtained from sorted CD4+, CD8+, or CD8+CD57+ T cells (not recorded which) from PBMCs. Source of these receptors: a human donor with aplastic anemia.

Comments on this clonotype: In this CDR3 the conserved last residue, phenylalanine or tryptophan, is missing, so a read error is likely. The gene calls are TRBV12-3 or TRBV12-4 and TRBJ1-2; D gene unclear. The V end lost 3 bases, the J end lost 4 bases, and 9 bases lay between the germline ends. The CDR3 runs to 13 residues. CDR3 in amino acids: CASSFGRSYGYTL. The CDR3 bases are TGTGCCAGCAGTTTTGGAAGGAGCTATGGCTACACCCTC.

The chain uses TRBV5-6 and TRBJ1-5; D remains ambiguous. The ends were cut back, 0 bases at V and 14 bases at J, with 12 bases in the middle. Germline assignment: CDR1 SGHDT and CDR2 YYEEEE. The CDR3 runs 12 residues. CDR3 sequence: CASSLEGGQKHF. DNA of the CDR3: TGTGCCAGCAGCTTGGAAGGCGGCCAAAAGCATTTT.

DNA of the CDR3: TGCAGTGCTAGAGTCGGGGGGACGACTGAAGCTTTCTTT. As protein: CSARVGGTTEAFF. V is TRBV20-1 and J is TRBJ1-1; D may be TRBD1 (5 bases). CDR3 length: 13 residues. The germline V and J ends were trimmed by 1 base and 5 bases, with 11 bases remaining between them. Germline CDR1 and CDR2: DFQATT and SNEGSKA (reference sequence).

The CDR3 DNA reads as TGTGCCAGCAGCTTCCAGGGGGCAGTACAAGAGACCCAGTACTTC. It specifies CASSFQGAVQETQYF. The chain joins TRBV7-3 to TRBJ2-5; TRBD1 matches 8 bases. The V gene end was trimmed by 3 bases and the J gene end by 2 bases; junction bases not matched to a gene: 5. Germline assignment: CDR1 SGHTA and CDR2 FQGTGA. This CDR3 region has 15 residues.

The chain has TRBV9 and TRBJ2-2; D is uncertain. Per the germline V gene, CDR1 is SGDLS and CDR2 is YYNGEE. The CDR3 length is 14 residues. V lost 1 base and J lost 2, with 6 bases in between. In DNA, the CDR3 is TGTGCCAGCAGCGTATACAGAAACACCGGGGAGCTGTTTTTT. It specifies CASSVYRNTGELFF.